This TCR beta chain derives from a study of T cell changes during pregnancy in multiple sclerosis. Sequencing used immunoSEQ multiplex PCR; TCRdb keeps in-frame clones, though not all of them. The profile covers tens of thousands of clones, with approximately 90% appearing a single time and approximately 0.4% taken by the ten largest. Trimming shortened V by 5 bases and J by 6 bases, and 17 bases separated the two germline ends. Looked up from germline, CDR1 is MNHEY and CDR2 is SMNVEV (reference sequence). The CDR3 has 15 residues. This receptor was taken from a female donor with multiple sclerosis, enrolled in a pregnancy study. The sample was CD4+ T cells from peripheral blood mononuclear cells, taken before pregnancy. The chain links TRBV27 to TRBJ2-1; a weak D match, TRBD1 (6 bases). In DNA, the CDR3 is TGTGCCAGCAGTCGAGTGGGGGCTACAAGCAATGAGCAGTTCTTC. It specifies CASSRVGATSNEQFF.